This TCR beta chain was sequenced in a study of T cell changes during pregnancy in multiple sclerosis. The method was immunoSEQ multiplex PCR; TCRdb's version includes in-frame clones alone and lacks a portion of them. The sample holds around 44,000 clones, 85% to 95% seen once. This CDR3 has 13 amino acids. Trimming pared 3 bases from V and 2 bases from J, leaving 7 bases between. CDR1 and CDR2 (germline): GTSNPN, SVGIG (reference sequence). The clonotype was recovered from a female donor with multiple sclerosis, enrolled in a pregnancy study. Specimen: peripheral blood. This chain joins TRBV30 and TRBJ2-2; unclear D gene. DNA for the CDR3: TGTGCCTGGAGGGAAGTCAACACCGGGGAGCTGTTTTTT. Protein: CAWREVNTGELFF. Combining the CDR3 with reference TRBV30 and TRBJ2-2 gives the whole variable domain SQTIHQWPATLVQPVGSPLSLECTVEGTSNPNLYWYRQAAGRGLQLLFYSVGIGQISSEVPQNLSASRPQDRQFILSSKKLLLSDSGFYLCAWREVNTGELFFGEGSRLTVL.